Each of the 5 T cell receptor beta chains below was sequenced from the same sample in a study of T cell changes during pregnancy in multiple sclerosis. This table comes from immunoSEQ multiplex PCR, and its TCRdb copy is limited to in-frame clones, with some not included. The table lists 65,000 to 80,000 clones, more than 90% of them singletons. The sequences come from CD4+ T cells from peripheral blood mononuclear cells, collected before pregnancy. These receptors were taken from a female donor with multiple sclerosis, enrolled in a pregnancy study.

V is TRBV7-6 and J is TRBJ2-1; D is possibly TRBD2 (5 bases). Between the trimmed V and J ends, which lost 5 bases and 7 bases, there was a span of 15 bases. Germline CDR1 reads SGHVS; CDR2 reads FNYEAQ. This CDR3 spans 14 amino acids. The CDR3 region is CASSPVGVVNEQFF. The CDR3 DNA reads as TGTGCCAGCAGCCCCGTCGGGGTAGTAAATGAGCAGTTCTTC.

J is TRBJ2-2 and V is TRBV6-6; TRBD2 agrees at 8 bases. Per the germline V gene, CDR1 is MNHNY and CDR2 is SVGAGI (reference sequence). The CDR3 consists of 14 residues. With 5 bases clipped from V and 7 bases from J, the junction kept 6 bases outside the gene matches. DNA of the CDR3: TGTGCCAGCAGTCCGACTAGCGTTGGCGGGGAGCTGTTTTTT. Translation: CASSPTSVGGELFF.

V is TRBV19 and J is TRBJ2-1, with a possible D match to TRBD2 (6 bases). This CDR3 spans 18 amino acids. V lost 1 base to trimming and J lost 1 base, with 17 bases between them. Germline V gene data show CDR1 as LNHDA and CDR2 as SQIVND (reference sequence). CDR3 protein: CASSIGTGRGGSYNEQFF. CDR3 bases: TGTGCCAGTAGTATAGGCACGGGACGGGGAGGTTCCTACAATGAGCAGTTCTTC.

The rearrangement links TRBV12-2 to TRBJ1-2; the D call of TRBD1 is as the table states it, not checked on the DNA. TRBV12-2 is a documented pseudogene. The CDR3 consists of 16 residues. The CDR3 DNA reads as TGTGCAAGTCGCTCCCCCGGGACAACCGTCAGCGGAGGCTACACCTTC. Amino acid sequence: CASRSPGTTVSGGYTF.

The V gene is TRBV30, the J gene TRBJ1-4; D possibly corresponds to TRBD1 (5 bases). Per germline, CDR1 GTSNPN and CDR2 SVGIG (reference sequence). The CDR3 is made up of 14 amino acids. Trimming took off 1 base at V and 8 bases at J, with 14 bases between the two ends. The CDR3 sequence: CAWSGWGSVEKLFF. The CDR3 DNA sequence: TGTGCCTGGAGTGGGTGGGGCAGCGTAGAAAAACTGTTTTTT. Filled out from reference TRBV30 and TRBJ1-4, the complete variable domain reads SQTIHQWPATLVQPVGSPLSLECTVEGTSNPNLYWYRQAAGRGLQLLFYSVGIGQISSEVPQNLSASRPQDRQFILSSKKLLLSDSGFYLCAWSGWGSVEKLFFGSGTQLSVL.